This T cell receptor beta chain was sequenced in a study of blood T cells in healthy people across ages. A second PCR of about 7 to 12 cycles used a sample-barcoded 5' primer and a J-beta primer mix. Each CDR3 protein is one row after TCRdb ran MiXCR on the 5' RACE reads. The sample yields approximately 1,700,000 distinct CDR3 sequences, approximately 40% seen once. Looked up from germline, CDR1 is MDHEN and CDR2 is SYDVKM. Trimming left V 3 bases short and J 0 bases short, with 5 bases between. The CDR3 is 14 amino acids. This clonotype was counted between two and nine times. The chain links TRBV28 to TRBJ1-4; D remains ambiguous. The sample was blood. This receptor was taken from a human donor in good health. The DNA for the CDR3 is TGTGCCAGCAGTTTTCCTTCAACTAATGAAAAACTGTTTTTT. It codes for CASSFPSTNEKLFF.